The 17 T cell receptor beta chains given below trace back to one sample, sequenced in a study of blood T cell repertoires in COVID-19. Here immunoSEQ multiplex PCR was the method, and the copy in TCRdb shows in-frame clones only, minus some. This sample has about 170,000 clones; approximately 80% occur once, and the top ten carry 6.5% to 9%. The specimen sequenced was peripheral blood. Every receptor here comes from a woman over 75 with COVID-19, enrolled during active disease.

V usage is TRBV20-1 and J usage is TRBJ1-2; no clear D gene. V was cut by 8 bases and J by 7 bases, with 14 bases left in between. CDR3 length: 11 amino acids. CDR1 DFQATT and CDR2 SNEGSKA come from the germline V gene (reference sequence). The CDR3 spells CSTPLARGYTF. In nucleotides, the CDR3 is TGCAGTACGCCCCTAGCTCGTGGCTACACCTTC.

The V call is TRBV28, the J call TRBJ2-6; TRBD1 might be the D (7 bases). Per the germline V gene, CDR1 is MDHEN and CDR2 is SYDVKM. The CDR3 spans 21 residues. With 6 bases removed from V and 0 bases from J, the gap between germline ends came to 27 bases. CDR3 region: CASRPLRGNRGRFSGANVLTF. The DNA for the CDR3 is TGTGCCAGCAGGCCCCTACGGGGGAACAGGGGCCGCTTCTCTGGGGCCAACGTCCTGACTTTC.

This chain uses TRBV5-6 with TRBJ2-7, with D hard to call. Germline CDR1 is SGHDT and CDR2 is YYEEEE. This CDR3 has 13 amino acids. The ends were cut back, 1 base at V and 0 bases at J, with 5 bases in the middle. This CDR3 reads CASSLSLSYEQYF. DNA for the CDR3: TGTGCCAGCAGCTTGTCCCTCTCCTACGAGCAGTACTTC.

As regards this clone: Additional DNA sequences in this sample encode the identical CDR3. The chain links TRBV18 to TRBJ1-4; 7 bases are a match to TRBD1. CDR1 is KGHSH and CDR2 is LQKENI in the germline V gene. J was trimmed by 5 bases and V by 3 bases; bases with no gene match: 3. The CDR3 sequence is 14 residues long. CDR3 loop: CASSPGTANEKLFF. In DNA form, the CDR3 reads TGTGCCAGCTCACCGGGGACAGCGAATGAAAAACTGTTTTTT.

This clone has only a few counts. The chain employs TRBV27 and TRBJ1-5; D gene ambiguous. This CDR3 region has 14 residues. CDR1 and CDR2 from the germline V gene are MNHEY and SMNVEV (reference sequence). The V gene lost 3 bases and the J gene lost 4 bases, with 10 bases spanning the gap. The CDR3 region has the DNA TGTGCCAGCAGTTTCGGGATAGGAAATCAGCCCCAGCATTTT. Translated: CASSFGIGNQPQHF.

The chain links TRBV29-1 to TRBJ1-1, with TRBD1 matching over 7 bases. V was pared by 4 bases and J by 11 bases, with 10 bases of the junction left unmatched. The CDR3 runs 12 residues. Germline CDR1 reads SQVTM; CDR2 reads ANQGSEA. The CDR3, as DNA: TGCAGCGTTGGGACAGGAGGTGAAGCGGCTTTCTTT. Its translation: CSVGTGGEAAFF.

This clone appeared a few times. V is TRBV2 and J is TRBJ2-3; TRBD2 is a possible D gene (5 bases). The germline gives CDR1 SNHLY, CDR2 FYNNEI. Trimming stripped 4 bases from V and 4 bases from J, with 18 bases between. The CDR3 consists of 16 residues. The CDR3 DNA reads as TGTGCCAGCAGTGCAAGAAGCGGTCCCGGGGCAGATACGCAGTATTTT. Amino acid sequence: CASSARSGPGADTQYF.

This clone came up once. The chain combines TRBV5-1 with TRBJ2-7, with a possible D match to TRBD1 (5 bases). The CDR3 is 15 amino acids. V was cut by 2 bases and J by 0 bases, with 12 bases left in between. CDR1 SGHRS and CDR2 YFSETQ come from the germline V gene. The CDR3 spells CASSLVQGGSYEQYF. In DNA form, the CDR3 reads TGCGCCAGCAGCTTAGTGCAGGGTGGCTCCTACGAGCAGTACTTC.

The CDR3 loop reads CASSPGQGYEQYF. CDR3 sequence (DNA): TGTGCCAGCAGCCCTGGACAGGGCTACGAGCAGTACTTC. The chain combines TRBV7-3 with TRBJ2-7, with 8 nucleotides matching TRBD1. The germline CDR1 and CDR2 sequences are SGHTA and FQGTGA. CDR3 size: 13 residues. Trimming cost V 5 bases and J 3 bases; bases outside gene matches: 3.

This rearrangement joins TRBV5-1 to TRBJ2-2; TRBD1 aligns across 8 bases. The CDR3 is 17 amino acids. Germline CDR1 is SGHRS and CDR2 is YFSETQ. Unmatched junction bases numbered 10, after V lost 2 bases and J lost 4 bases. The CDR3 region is CASSFLGQGLGTGELFF. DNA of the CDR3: TGCGCCAGCAGCTTTCTAGGACAGGGTCTGGGCACCGGGGAGCTGTTTTTT.

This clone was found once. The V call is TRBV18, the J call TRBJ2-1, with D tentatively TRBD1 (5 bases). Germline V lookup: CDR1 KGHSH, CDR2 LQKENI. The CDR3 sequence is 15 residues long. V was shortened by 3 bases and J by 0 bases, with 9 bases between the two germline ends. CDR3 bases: TGTGCCAGCTCACCGACAGCCAGCTCCTACAATGAGCAGTTCTTC. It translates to CASSPTASSYNEQFF. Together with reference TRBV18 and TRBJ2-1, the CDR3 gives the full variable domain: NAGVMQNPRHLVRRRGQEARLRCSPMKGHSHVYWYRQLPEEGLKFMVYLQKENIIDESGMPKERFSAEFPKEGPSILRIQQVVRGDSAAYFCASSPTASSYNEQFFGPGTRLTVL.

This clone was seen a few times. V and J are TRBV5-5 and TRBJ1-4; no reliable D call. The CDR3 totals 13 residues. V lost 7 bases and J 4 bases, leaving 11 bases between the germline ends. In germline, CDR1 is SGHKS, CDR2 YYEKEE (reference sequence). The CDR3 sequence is CASRGSFNEKLFF. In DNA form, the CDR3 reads TGTGCCAGCCGCGGGTCCTTTAATGAAAAACTGTTTTTT.

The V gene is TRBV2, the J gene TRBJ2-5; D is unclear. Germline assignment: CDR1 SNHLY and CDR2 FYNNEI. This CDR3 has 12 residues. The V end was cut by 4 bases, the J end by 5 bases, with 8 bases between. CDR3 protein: CASSAGAETQYF. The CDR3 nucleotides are TGTGCCAGCAGTGCCGGAGCGGAGACCCAGTACTTC.

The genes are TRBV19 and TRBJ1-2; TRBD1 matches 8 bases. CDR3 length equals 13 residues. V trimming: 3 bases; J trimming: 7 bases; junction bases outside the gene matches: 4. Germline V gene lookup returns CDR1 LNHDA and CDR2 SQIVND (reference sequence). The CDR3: CASSIQGAGGYTF. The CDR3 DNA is TGTGCCAGTAGTATTCAGGGGGCGGGTGGCTACACCTTC.

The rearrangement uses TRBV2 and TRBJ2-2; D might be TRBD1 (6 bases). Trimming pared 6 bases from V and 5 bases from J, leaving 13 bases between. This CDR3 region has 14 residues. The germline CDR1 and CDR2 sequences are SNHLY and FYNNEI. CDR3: CASSAQGMTGELFF. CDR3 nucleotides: TGTGCCAGCAGCGCACAGGGTATGACCGGGGAGCTGTTTTTT.

As DNA, the CDR3 is TGTGCCAGCAGTTATTACGGGACAGGGGCGTCCGAGCAGTACTTC. Protein sequence: CASSYYGTGASEQYF. The chain couples TRBV2 to TRBJ2-7; 10 nucleotides line up with TRBD1. This CDR3 has 15 amino acids. V gave up 5 bases and J gave up 6 bases; unmatched junction bases: 10. Germline V lookup: CDR1 SNHLY, CDR2 FYNNEI.

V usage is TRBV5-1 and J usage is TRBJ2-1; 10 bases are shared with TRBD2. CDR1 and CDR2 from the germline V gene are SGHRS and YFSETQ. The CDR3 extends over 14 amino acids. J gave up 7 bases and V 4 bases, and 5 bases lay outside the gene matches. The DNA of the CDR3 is TGCGCCAGCAGCCTAGCGGGAGAGAAGAATGAGCAGTTCTTC. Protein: CASSLAGEKNEQFF.